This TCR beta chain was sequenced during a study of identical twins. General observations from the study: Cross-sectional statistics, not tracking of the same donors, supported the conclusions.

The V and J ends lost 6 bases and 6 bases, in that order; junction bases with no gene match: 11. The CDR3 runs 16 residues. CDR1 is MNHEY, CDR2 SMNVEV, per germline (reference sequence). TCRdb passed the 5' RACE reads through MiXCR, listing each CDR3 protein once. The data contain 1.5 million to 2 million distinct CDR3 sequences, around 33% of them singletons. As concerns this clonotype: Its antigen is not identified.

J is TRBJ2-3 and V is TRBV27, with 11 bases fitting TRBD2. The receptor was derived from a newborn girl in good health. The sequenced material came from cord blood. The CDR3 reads CASSPRTSGREDTQYF. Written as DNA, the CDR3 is TGTGCCAGCAGCCCCCGTACTAGCGGGAGAGAGGATACGCAGTATTTT.